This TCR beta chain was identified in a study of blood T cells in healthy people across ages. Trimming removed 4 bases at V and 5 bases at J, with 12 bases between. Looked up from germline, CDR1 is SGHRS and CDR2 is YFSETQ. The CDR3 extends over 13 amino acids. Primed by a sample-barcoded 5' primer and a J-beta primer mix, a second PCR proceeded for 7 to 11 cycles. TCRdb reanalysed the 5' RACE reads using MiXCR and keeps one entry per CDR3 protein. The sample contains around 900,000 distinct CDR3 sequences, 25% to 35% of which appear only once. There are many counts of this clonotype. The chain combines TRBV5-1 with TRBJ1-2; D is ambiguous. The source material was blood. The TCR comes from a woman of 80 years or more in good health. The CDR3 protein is CASSPISGYGYTF. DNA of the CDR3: TGCGCCAGCAGCCCCATATCGGGGTATGGCTACACCTTC.